One sample yielded the 6 T cell receptor beta chains listed below, sequenced in a study of T cell responses to AZD1222 COVID-19 vaccine. This table comes from immunoSEQ multiplex PCR, and its TCRdb copy is limited to in-frame clones, with some not included. Of approximately 57,000 clones listed, approximately 86% are singletons. The input for sequencing was peripheral blood, taken on day 0 of AZD1222 vaccination. Receptor source: an adult in good health.

This rearrangement joins TRBV25-1 to TRBJ1-1; no clear D. The germline gives CDR1 MGHDK, CDR2 SYGVNS. V was pared by 1 base and J by 1 base, with 7 bases between. This CDR3 spans 14 amino acids. The CDR3 region is CASSEFEGNTEAFF. CDR3 coding DNA: TGTGCCAGCAGTGAATTCGAGGGGAACACTGAAGCTTTCTTT.

This clone occurred once. The gene calls are TRBV6-5 and TRBJ1-1; TRBD1 might be the D (5 bases). The CDR3 runs to 13 residues. Germline assignment: CDR1 MNHEY and CDR2 SVGAGI. Trimming pared 2 bases from V and 6 bases from J, leaving 10 bases between. The CDR3, as DNA: TGTGCCAGCAGTTACGGGGGGTTCGCTGAAGCTTTCTTT. Translated: CASSYGGFAEAFF.

J is TRBJ2-2 and V is TRBV19, with TRBD2 identical over 14 bases. The CDR3 is made up of 20 amino acids. CDR1 and CDR2 from the germline V gene are LNHDA and SQIVND (reference sequence). J was trimmed by 6 bases and V by 5 bases; bases with no gene match: 17. The CDR3: CASSLLGLAGEGGEAGELFF. The CDR3 DNA sequence: TGTGCCAGTAGTCTACTGGGACTAGCGGGAGAGGGGGGTGAGGCCGGGGAGCTGTTTTTT.

This chain links TRBV24-1 with TRBJ2-1; D call uncertain. The CDR3 length is 12 residues. In germline, CDR1 is KGHDR, CDR2 SFDVKD. V lost 3 bases and J lost 7, with 6 bases in between. CDR3 DNA sequence: TGTGCCACCAGTGATATTCCGAATGAGCAGTTCTTC. Its translation: CATSDIPNEQFF.

The chain combines TRBV6-1 with TRBJ1-5; D possibly corresponds to TRBD1 (6 bases). The V gene's germline CDR1 is MNHNS and CDR2 SASEGT. This CDR3 has 19 amino acids. The V end was cut by 2 bases, the J end by 5 bases, with 25 bases between. CDR3 bases: TGTGCCAGCAGTGAATCGCCTTGGGGGGGAGGAGGGGGAGATCAGCCCCAGCATTTT. Translated: CASSESPWGGGGGDQPQHF.

The chain couples TRBV5-1 to TRBJ1-3, with 9 bases fitting TRBD1. V gave up 2 bases and J gave up 0 bases; unmatched junction bases: 9. The germline V gene has CDR1 SGHRS and CDR2 YFSETQ. This CDR3 has 18 amino acids. CDR3 sequence (DNA): TGCGCCAGCAGCTTACAAGCTCTGACAGGGGGCTCTGGAAACACCATATATTTT. It specifies CASSLQALTGGSGNTIYF.